These 17 T cell receptor beta chains were sequenced from one sample in a study of blood T cell repertoires in COVID-19. Produced via immunoSEQ multiplex PCR; TCRdb's table is partial and in-frame only. Of over 100,000 clones in the sample, 80% to 90% were seen once. The material sequenced was peripheral blood. Receptor source: a human donor in a cohort sampled during active COVID-19.

V is TRBV7-2 and J is TRBJ1-3; the D gene is possibly TRBD1 (5 bases). The V gene lost 0 bases and the J gene lost 6 bases, with 9 bases spanning the gap. CDR1 SGHTA and CDR2 FQGNSA come from the germline V gene. There are 14 residues in the CDR3. The CDR3 spells CASSLAGGINTIYF. CDR3 sequence (DNA): TGTGCCAGCAGCTTAGCCGGGGGGATAAACACCATATATTTT.

The CDR3 DNA follows: TGCGCCAGCAGCAGGGGACTAGCGGGTCAAGAGACCCAGTACTTC. This codes for CASSRGLAGQETQYF. J is TRBJ2-5 and V is TRBV5-1; 12 bases are shared with TRBD2. Trimming removed 4 bases from V and 2 bases from J; junction bases left unmatched: 3. CDR1 and CDR2 from the germline V gene are SGHRS and YFSETQ. The CDR3 runs 15 residues. Together with reference TRBV5-1 and TRBJ2-5, the CDR3 gives the full variable domain: KAGVTQTPRYLIKTRGQQVTLSCSPISGHRSVSWYQQTPGQGLQFLFEYFSETQRNKGNFPGRFSGRQFSNSRSEMNVSTLELGDSALYLCASSRGLAGQETQYFGPGTRLLVL.

The chain couples TRBV5-4 to TRBJ2-1, with 9 bases fitting TRBD1. The V and J ends lost 4 bases and 6 bases, in that order; junction bases with no gene match: 2. CDR3 size: 13 residues. Germline CDR1 and CDR2: SGHNT and YYREEE (reference sequence). This CDR3 reads CASSLTGGNEQFF. The CDR3 DNA sequence: TGTGCCAGCAGCCTGACAGGGGGCAATGAGCAGTTCTTC.

The chain links TRBV5-4 to TRBJ2-1; 8 nucleotides align to TRBD2. Per germline, CDR1 SGHNT and CDR2 YYREEE (reference sequence). The CDR3 is made up of 17 amino acids. The J segment lost 0 bases and the V segment lost 0 bases, leaving 5 bases of the junction unmatched. CDR3 DNA: TGTGCCAGCAGCTTGGAGGATAGCGGGGTCTCCTACAATGAGCAGTTCTTC. It codes for CASSLEDSGVSYNEQFF.

The CDR3 DNA reads as TGTGCCAGTAGTCCTCAGGGTTTCACGGGTCAGCCCCAGCATTTT. Amino acid sequence: CASSPQGFTGQPQHF. This chain joins TRBV19 and TRBJ1-5; D perhaps matches TRBD1 (5 bases). The germline V gene has CDR1 LNHDA and CDR2 SQIVND (reference sequence). Trimming shortened V by 5 bases and J by 6 bases, and 17 bases separated the two germline ends. The CDR3 runs to 15 residues.

The DNA of the CDR3 is TGTGCCAGCAGCGCTTGGGGAGCCCCAGGGGCCAACGTCCTGACTTTC. This translates into CASSAWGAPGANVLTF. V and J are TRBV9 and TRBJ2-6, with a possible D match to TRBD2 (5 bases). This CDR3 has 16 residues. Deletions cut 3 bases from V and 4 bases from J, with 14 bases between. Germline loops: CDR1 SGDLS, CDR2 YYNGEE.

This rearrangement joins TRBV24-1 to TRBJ2-7; 7 bases agree with TRBD1. The length of the CDR3 is 15 residues. Germline V gene lookup returns CDR1 KGHDR and CDR2 SFDVKD. V gave up 2 bases and J gave up 4 bases; unmatched junction bases: 7. The CDR3 loop is CATSDSGQNAYEQYF. The CDR3 DNA follows: TGTGCCACCAGTGATTCGGGACAGAATGCATACGAGCAGTACTTC.

This chain joins TRBV28 and TRBJ1-2; 7 bases are shared with TRBD1. The ends lost 2 bases at V and 7 bases at J; junction bases unmatched: 7. There are 14 residues in the CDR3. In germline, CDR1 is MDHEN, CDR2 SYDVKM. CDR3 DNA sequence: TGTGCCAGCAGTTTACGAGGGGGCGTAGGTGGCTACACCTTC. This codes for CASSLRGGVGGYTF.

The chain employs TRBV6-5 and TRBJ1-6; D unresolved. The germline gives CDR1 MNHEY, CDR2 SVGAGI. CDR3 size: 12 residues. Trimming shortened V by 5 bases and J by 8 bases, and 7 bases separated the two germline ends. CDR3 in amino acids: CASSIIDSPLHF. The CDR3 bases are TGTGCCAGCAGTATAATCGATTCACCCCTCCACTTT.

The V call is TRBV19, the J call TRBJ1-2; 9 bases fit TRBD1. Trimming at V came to 3 bases and at J to 5 bases, leaving 4 bases not matched to a gene. Germline CDR1 LNHDA, CDR2 SQIVND (reference sequence). The CDR3 runs to 14 residues. CDR3 sequence: CASSIDRGGYGYTF. The DNA of the CDR3 is TGTGCCAGTAGTATCGACAGGGGGGGGTATGGCTACACCTTC.

This chain connects TRBV14 to TRBJ1-4; possibly TRBD1 for D (5 bases). The CDR3 spans 15 residues. Between the trimmed V and J ends, which lost 3 bases and 8 bases, there was a span of 16 bases. Germline CDR1 reads SGHDN; CDR2 reads FVKESK. The CDR3 sequence: CASSHRGGRREKLFF. For the CDR3, the DNA is TGTGCCAGCAGCCACCGGGGGGGAAGAAGAGAAAAACTGTTTTTT.

The J gene is TRBJ1-2, the V gene TRBV14; no reliable D call. The length of the CDR3 is 13 residues. In germline, CDR1 is SGHDN, CDR2 FVKESK. Trimming removed 2 bases at V and 0 bases at J, with 4 bases between. Here the CDR3 DNA reads TGTGCCAGCAGCCAACAGACTAACTATGGCTACACCTTC. The encoded protein is CASSQQTNYGYTF.

The gene calls are TRBV27 and TRBJ2-7; 7 nucleotides agree with TRBD2. The germline V gene encodes CDR1 MNHEY and CDR2 SMNVEV (reference sequence). Trimming cost V 6 bases and J 0 bases; bases outside gene matches: 8. This CDR3 is built from 15 residues. The CDR3 DNA is TGTGCCAGCAGAAGAACTAGCGTTAGCTCCTACGAGCAGTACTTC. It specifies CASRRTSVSSYEQYF.

The J gene is TRBJ1-1, the V gene TRBV5-1; 9 bases are a match to TRBD1. The CDR3 length is 15 residues. V trimming: 3 bases; J trimming: 0 bases; junction bases outside the gene matches: 3. Germline CDR1 and CDR2: SGHRS and YFSETQ. Here the CDR3 DNA reads TGCGCCAGCAGCTATTGGACAGGGGTGAACACTGAAGCTTTCTTT. Protein sequence: CASSYWTGVNTEAFF.

The chain is built from TRBV5-6 and TRBJ2-7, with 7 bases fitting TRBD2. The CDR3 spans 15 residues. Germline CDR1 is SGHDT and CDR2 is YYEEEE. J lost 3 bases, V lost 1 base, and 7 bases had no gene match. The CDR3 loop is CASSLRRGSIYEQYF. Here the CDR3 DNA reads TGTGCCAGCAGCTTGAGGCGCGGGAGTATCTACGAGCAGTACTTC.

V and J are TRBV24-1 and TRBJ2-3; a weak D match, TRBD1 (5 bases). Germline CDR1 is KGHDR and CDR2 is SFDVKD. The CDR3 runs 17 residues. V lost 3 bases and J 4 bases, leaving 19 bases between the germline ends. The CDR3 loop reads CATSDPTRGPAADTQYF. CDR3 DNA sequence: TGTGCCACCAGTGATCCGACAAGGGGTCCGGCAGCAGATACGCAGTATTTT.

The chain couples TRBV10-3 to TRBJ2-3, with 12 positions matching TRBD1. Germline CDR1 and CDR2: ENHRY and SYGVKD. Trimming took 4 bases from V and 6 from J; bases not matched to a gene: 8. The CDR3 runs 16 residues. CDR3 bases: TGTGCCATCAGTGTGGGACAGGGGGCGGTAATCGATACGCAGTATTTT. Encoded protein: CAISVGQGAVIDTQYF.